This T cell receptor beta chain derives from a study of cytomegalovirus exposure and HLA in healthy donors. CDR1 is KGHSH and CDR2 is LQKENI in the germline V gene. The CDR3 runs 14 residues. V lost 1 base and J lost 0, with 5 bases in between. Concerning this clone itself: Its specificity is unknown.

The PCR made use of 60 Vbeta and 13 Jbeta primers. Sequencing was performed with immunoSEQ multiplex PCR; in TCRdb, only in-frame clones are kept and a portion is missing. The sample consists of more than 140,000 clones, around 73% of them appearing once. Whole-study findings and limits: Several top significant clusters appeared, in a later analysis, to be linked to common viral pathogens. It was reported that the classifier diagnosed cytomegalovirus status with high specificity and sensitivity in both the original and validation cohorts.

This receptor was obtained from a female donor in good health and CMV-seronegative. V usage is TRBV18 and J usage is TRBJ2-3; D gene unclear. Sequencing was performed on PBMCs. CDR3 in amino acids: CASSPQRSTDTQYF. In nucleotides, the CDR3 is TGTGCCAGCTCACCACAGCGTAGCACAGATACGCAGTATTTT.